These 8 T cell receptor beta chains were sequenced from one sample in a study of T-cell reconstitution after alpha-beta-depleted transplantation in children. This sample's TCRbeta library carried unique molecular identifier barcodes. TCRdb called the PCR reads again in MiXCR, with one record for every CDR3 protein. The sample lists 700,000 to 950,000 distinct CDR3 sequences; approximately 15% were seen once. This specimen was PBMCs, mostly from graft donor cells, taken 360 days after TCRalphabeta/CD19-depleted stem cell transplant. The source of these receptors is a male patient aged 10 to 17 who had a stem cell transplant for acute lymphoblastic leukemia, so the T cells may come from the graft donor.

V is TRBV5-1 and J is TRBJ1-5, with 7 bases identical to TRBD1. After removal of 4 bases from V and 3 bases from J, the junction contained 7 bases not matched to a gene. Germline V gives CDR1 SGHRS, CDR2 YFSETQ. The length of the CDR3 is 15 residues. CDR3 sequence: CASSVSGQINQPQHF. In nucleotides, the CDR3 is TGCGCCAGCAGCGTATCGGGACAGATCAATCAGCCCCAGCATTTT.

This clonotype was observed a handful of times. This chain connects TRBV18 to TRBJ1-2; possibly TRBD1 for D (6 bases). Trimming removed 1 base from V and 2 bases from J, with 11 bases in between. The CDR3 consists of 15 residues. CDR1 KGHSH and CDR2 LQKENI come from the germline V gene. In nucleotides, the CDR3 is TGTGCCAGCTCACCACAGGAGGGGGGAAACTATGGCTACACCTTC. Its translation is CASSPQEGGNYGYTF. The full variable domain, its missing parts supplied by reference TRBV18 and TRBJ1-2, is NAGVMQNPRHLVRRRGQEARLRCSPMKGHSHVYWYRQLPEEGLKFMVYLQKENIIDESGMPKERFSAEFPKEGPSILRIQQVVRGDSAAYFCASSPQEGGNYGYTFGSGTRLTVV.

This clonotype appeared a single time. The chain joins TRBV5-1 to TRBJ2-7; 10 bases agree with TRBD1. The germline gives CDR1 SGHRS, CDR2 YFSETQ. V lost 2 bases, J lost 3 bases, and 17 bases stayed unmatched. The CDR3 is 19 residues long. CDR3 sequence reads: CASSFAVPGQGSAHYEQYF. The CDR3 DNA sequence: TGCGCCAGCAGCTTCGCTGTCCCGGGACAGGGGTCGGCGCACTACGAGCAGTACTTC.

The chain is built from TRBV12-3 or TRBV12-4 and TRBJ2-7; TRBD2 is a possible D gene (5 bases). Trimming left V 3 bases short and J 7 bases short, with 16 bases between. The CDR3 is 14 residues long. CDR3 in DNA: TGTGCCAGCAGTTTCCGGACGGACCCGGGGGAGCAGTACTTC. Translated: CASSFRTDPGEQYF.

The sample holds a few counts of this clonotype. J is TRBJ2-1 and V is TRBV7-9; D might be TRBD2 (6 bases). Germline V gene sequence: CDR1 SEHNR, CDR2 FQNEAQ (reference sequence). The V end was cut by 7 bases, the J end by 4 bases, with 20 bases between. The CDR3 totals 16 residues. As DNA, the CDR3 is TGTGCCAGCACCACGGGGGTCTTAGGAGGTTACAATGAGCAGTTCTTC. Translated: CASTTGVLGGYNEQFF.

CDR3 sequence (DNA): TGCAGCGTTGACCAAGGGAACACTGAAGCTTTCTTT. Translation gives CSVDQGNTEAFF. The V gene is TRBV29-1, the J gene TRBJ1-1; no reliable D call. The germline V gene encodes CDR1 SQVTM and CDR2 ANQGSEA. Deletions cut 3 bases from V and 1 base from J, with 6 bases between. The CDR3 has 12 residues.

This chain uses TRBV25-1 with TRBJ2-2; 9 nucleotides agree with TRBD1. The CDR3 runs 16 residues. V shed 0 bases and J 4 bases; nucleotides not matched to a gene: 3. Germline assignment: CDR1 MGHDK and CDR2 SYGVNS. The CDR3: CASSEYPGQGTGELFF. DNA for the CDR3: TGTGCCAGCAGTGAATACCCGGGACAGGGCACCGGGGAGCTGTTTTTT.

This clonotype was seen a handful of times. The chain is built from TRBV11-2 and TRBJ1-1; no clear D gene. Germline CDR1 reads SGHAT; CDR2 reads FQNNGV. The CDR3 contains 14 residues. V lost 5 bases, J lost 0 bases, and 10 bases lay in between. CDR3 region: CASSPAFLNTEAFF. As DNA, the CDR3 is TGTGCCAGCAGCCCTGCGTTTTTGAACACTGAAGCTTTCTTT.